This T cell receptor (beta chain) is drawn from a study of molecular identifiers for immune sequencing clone quantification. TCRdb called the PCR reads again in MiXCR, with one record for every CDR3 protein. There are around 300,000 distinct CDR3 sequences in the sample; 24% occur only once, and around 0.74% lies in the top ten. Sequencing was done on a sample of naive CD8+ T cells from blood, with Jurkat cell RNA spiked in. Subset meaning: FACS-sorted CD8+CD4-CCR7+CD45RA+ naive T cells. This receptor was obtained from a human donor in good health. Some libraries in this study had Jurkat cell RNA spiked in.

CDR3 amino acids: CASSLALQDYEQYF. The CDR3 region has the DNA TGTGCCAGCAGCTTAGCGCTTCAGGACTACGAGCAGTACTTC. The chain combines TRBV7-9 with TRBJ2-7; D is uncertain. The CDR3 covers 14 residues. Trimming left V 0 bases short and J 3 bases short, with 9 bases between. The V gene's germline CDR1 is SEHNR and CDR2 FQNEAQ (reference sequence).